This paragraph covers one TCR beta chain sequence. No antigen is known for it. The input lacks base qualities; no much larger clone sits a single base away. The sample was run on an Illumina NovaSeq 6000. TCRalpha and TCRbeta cDNA libraries were built by 5'RACE with constant-segment primers, adding sample barcodes and unique molecular identifiers. Trizol reagent was used to extract RNA from every sample. The libraries were amplified in two PCR steps, and the second step added a second sample barcode and Illumina TruSeq adapters. Sequencing of libraries was performed on an Illumina NovaSeq with 2 x 150 bp paired-end reads. The original pipeline was this. Reads were demultiplexed and collapsed into UMI-guided consensus sequences with migec v1.2.7. Using mixcr v2.1.11, UMI consensuses were aligned to TRA and TRB V and J templates and then assembled into clonotypes. Clonotypes were classified as expanded or contracted when called significant by both edgeR and NoisET, with noise models trained on biological replicates. For edgeR calls, the cutoffs were a false discovery rate-adjusted p below 0.01 and a log2 fold-change threshold of 1. PCA with hierarchical clustering of max-normalized trajectories of the 1000 most abundant clonotypes was used as exploratory dynamics analysis. Separately sequenced CD4+ and CD8+ repertoires were used to assign the CD4 or CD8 phenotype of responding clones. The raw public data were reprocessed by TCRdb itself: fastp quality trimming at Q25, MiXCR clonotype calling, in-frame beta chains only. Rows with one shared CDR3 protein collapse into an entry with the most common genes and DNA. V and J calls and clone size were set by TCRdb, not the authors. Recorded for this sample are roughly 150,000 distinct CDR3 sequences; 11% to 15% of them occurred a single time. The top ten hold 25% to 30% of the sample.

This sample stems from a study of T-cell memory formation after mild COVID-19 (dated by TCRdb to about 2021). Background for the entire study: Most TCR sequence clusters were specific to one of the two donors. The cohort comprised two young, previously healthy adult volunteers, one female and one male. In a couple of donors, T-cell clones that expanded and contracted after mild COVID-19 were tracked by sequencing TCRalpha and TCRbeta repertoires over time.

PBMCs were isolated by Ficoll-Paque density gradient centrifugation. In the germline V gene, CDR1 corresponds to SQVTM and CDR2 to ANQGSEA. V sheds 3 bases and J sheds 3 bases, leaving 12 bases between their ends. The CDR3 holds 13 amino acids from the cysteine to the phenylalanine. The sequence is cut down to CDR3 DNA, 39 bases in frame from base 1. The study at large found these results: The detection of some responding clones in pre-infection memory suggests that pre-existing cross-reactive memory T cells joined the SARS-CoV-2 response. Clones contracting from day 15 to 85 had balanced CD4/CD8 phenotypes, while a second wave expanding from day 15 to 37 was biased towards CD4+. Contracting CD4+ clones were located mainly in the CM and EM memory subsets, whereas CD8+ clones were found to be enriched in EMRA. The study covered only a couple of mild cases, and larger cohorts including severe cases with pre-infection samples were considered necessary. Whether the second-wave clones peaking on day 37 were SARS-CoV-2 specific was not confirmed.

The rearranged chain carries TRBV29-1 and TRBJ2-7; the D segment may tentatively be TRBD1 or TRBD2, each giving 6 matched bases. Sample: PBMCs or a T cell subset sorted from them (not recorded which). The clonotype originates from an adult woman who had mild COVID-19 (a few samples of this study predate the infection). The sample titles of this study are shuffled in the database, so cell type and time point are left out; the donor was told from shared clones. The CDR3 sequence is CSVEVADSYEQYF. The sequence in DNA is TGCAGCGTTGAGGTAGCGGACAGCTACGAGCAGTACTTC.